This T cell receptor beta chain derives from a study of T-cell reconstitution after alpha-beta-depleted transplantation in children. V was pared by 0 bases and J by 0 bases, with 21 bases between. Germline V lookup: CDR1 LGHNA, CDR2 YSLEER. The CDR3 is made up of 20 amino acids. Preparation of the TCRbeta library used unique molecular identifiers. From the PCR reads, TCRdb called clonotypes with MiXCR, one entry per CDR3 protein. Of 190,000 or so distinct CDR3 sequences listed, roughly 6.8% are singletons. This clonotype was counted at least ten times. The specimen comprised PBMCs from the stem cell graft donor, sampled from the stem cell graft. This sequence originates from a human donor who donated a stem cell graft to a child with Wiskott-Aldrich syndrome. V gene TRBV4-3 combines with J gene TRBJ1-3, with D unclear. CDR3 bases: TGCGCCAGCAGCCAAGACTATTTTGAGAACAGTCTACTCTCTGGAAACACCATATATTTT. Protein product: CASSQDYFENSLLSGNTIYF.